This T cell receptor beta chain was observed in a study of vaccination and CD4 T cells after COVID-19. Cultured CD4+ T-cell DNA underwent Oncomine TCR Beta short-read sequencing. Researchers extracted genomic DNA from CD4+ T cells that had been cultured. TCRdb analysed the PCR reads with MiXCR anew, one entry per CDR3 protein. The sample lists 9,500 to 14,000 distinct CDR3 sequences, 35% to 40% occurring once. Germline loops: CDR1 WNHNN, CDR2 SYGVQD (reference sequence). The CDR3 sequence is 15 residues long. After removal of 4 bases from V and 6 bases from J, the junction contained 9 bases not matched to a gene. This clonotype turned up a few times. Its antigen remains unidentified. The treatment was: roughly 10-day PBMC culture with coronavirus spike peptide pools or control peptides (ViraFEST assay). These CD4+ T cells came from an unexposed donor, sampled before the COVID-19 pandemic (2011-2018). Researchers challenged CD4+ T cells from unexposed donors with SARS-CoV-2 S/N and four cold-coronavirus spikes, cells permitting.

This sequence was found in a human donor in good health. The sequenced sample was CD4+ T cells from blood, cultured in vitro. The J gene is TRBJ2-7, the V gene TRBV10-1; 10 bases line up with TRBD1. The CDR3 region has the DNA TGCGCCAGCAGTGTGACCGGGACAGGGGAGGCCGAGCAGTACTTC. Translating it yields CASSVTGTGEAEQYF.